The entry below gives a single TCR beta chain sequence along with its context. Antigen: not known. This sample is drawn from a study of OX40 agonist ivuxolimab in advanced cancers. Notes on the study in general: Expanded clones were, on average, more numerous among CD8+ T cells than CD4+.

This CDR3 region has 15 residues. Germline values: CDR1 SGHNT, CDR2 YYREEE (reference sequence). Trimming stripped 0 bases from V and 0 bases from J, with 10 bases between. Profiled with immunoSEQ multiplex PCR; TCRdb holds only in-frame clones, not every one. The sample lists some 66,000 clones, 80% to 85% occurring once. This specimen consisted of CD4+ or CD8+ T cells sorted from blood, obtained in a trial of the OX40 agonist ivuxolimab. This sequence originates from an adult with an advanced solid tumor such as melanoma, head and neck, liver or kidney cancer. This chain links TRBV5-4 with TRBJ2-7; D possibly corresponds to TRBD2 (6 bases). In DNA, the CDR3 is TGTGCCAGCAGCTTGGAAGGGAGGAGCTCCTACGAGCAGTACTTC. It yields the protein CASSLEGRSSYEQYF. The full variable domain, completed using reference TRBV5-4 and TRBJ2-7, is ETGVTQSPTHLIKTRGQQVTLRCSSQSGHNTVSWYQQALGQGPQFIFQYYREEENGRGNFPPRFSGLQFPNYSSELNVNALELDDSALYLCASSLEGRSSYEQYFGPGTRLTVT.